This T cell receptor (beta chain) stems from a study of CD8+CD57+ T cells in acquired aplastic anemia. On the study more broadly: The mean DNA yield obtained from sorted CD4+ and CD8+ cells came to roughly 3.4 ug.

Overall study results and limits: Over 25 CD8+ CDR3 sequences occurred in both the patients and the controls.

The sequenced patients had an expansion of CD8+CD57+ cells seen by flow cytometry. This clonotype was counted only a few times. Antigen specificity is unknown. The CDR3 runs 16 residues. Per the germline V gene, CDR1 is SGHVS and CDR2 is FQNEAQ. The junction had 11 bases not matched to a gene; V was cut back by 5 bases and J by 4 bases. The TCR beta profiling, which covered VDJ combination and CDR3 sequence, was carried out using genomic DNA as the template. TCRdb fed the reads into MiXCR, producing one record per CDR3 protein. This table has roughly 200,000 distinct CDR3 sequences, roughly 65% appearing once.

Sequencing was carried out using sorted CD4+, CD8+, or CD8+CD57+ T cells (not recorded which) from PBMCs. The chain links TRBV7-8 to TRBJ2-7; 10 bases align to TRBD2. The sequence derives from a human donor with aplastic anemia. The chain's CDR3 is CASSIISGGAAYEQYF. CDR3 sequence (DNA): TGTGCCAGCAGCATCATAAGCGGGGGGGCCGCGTACGAGCAGTACTTC.